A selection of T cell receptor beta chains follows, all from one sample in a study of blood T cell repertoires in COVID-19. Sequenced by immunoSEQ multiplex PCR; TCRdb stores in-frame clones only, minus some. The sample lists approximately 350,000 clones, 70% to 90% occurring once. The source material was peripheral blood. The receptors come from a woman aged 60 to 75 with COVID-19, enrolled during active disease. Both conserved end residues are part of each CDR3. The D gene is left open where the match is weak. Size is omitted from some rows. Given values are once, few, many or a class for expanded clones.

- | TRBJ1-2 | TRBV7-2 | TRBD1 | TGTGCCAGCAGCTTCACCCGGGACAGGGCGAATGGCTACACCTTC | CASSFTRDRANGYTF
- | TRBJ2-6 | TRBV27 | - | TGTGCCAGCAGTTCGACTTGGTCTGGGGCCAACGTCCTGACTTTC | CASSSTWSGANVLTF
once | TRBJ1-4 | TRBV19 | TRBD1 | TGTGCCAGTAGTATAGCGAGGGACAGGGATGAAAAACTGTTTTTT | CASSIARDRDEKLFF
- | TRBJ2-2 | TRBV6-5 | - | TGTGCCAGCAGTTACTCGATACTTTACACCGGGGAGCTGTTTTTT | CASSYSILYTGELFF
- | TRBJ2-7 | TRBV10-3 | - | TGTGCCATCAGTGACCCTTCGACACCAGGGAAAGACGACGAGCAGTACTTC | CAISDPSTPGKDDEQYF
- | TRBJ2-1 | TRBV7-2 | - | TGTGCCAGCAGCTTGACTTTTGCTTCGTACCTTAGCTCCTACAATGAGCAGTTCTTC | CASSLTFASYLSSYNEQFF
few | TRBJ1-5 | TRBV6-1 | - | TGTGCCAGCAGTGAGTATTCTGGTAGTCAGCCCCAGCATTTT | CASSEYSGSQPQHF
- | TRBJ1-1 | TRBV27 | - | TGTGCCAGCAGTTTATTTCAGGGGCGGACTGAAGCTTTCTTT | CASSLFQGRTEAFF
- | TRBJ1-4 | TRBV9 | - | TGTGCCAGCCACAGGGCAACTAATGAAAAACTGTTTTTT | CASHRATNEKLFF
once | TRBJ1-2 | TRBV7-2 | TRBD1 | TGTGCCAGCAGCTCCCTCACCCTGGACAGGGGTCTCTATGGCTACACCTTC | CASSSLTLDRGLYGYTF
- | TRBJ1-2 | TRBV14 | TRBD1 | TGTGCCAGCAGCCAAGACGGGACAGGGAAGGGCTACACCTTC | CASSQDGTGKGYTF
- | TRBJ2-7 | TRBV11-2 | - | TGTGCCAGCAGCTTAGATACGGACGAGCAGTACTTC | CASSLDTDEQYF
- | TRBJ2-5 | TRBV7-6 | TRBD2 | TGTGCCAGCACCCTGGGGGGGACCTCCCAAGAGACCCAGTACTTC | CASTLGGTSQETQYF
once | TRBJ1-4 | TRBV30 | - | TGTGCCTGGTCTGGGGGGGACGGAACTGAAAAACTGTTTTTT | CAWSGGDGTEKLFF
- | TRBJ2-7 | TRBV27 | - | TGTGCCACCAAACCCCAGGCGGGACTGTTCTCCTACGAGCAGTACTTC | CATKPQAGLFSYEQYF
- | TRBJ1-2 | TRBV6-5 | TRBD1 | TGTGCCAGCGGACCATGGACAGGGTTAAACTATGGCTACACCTTC | CASGPWTGLNYGYTF
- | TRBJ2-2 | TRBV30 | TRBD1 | TGTGCCTGGTCGGACAGGGGGCTGGACACCGGGGAGCTGTTTTTT | CAWSDRGLDTGELFF
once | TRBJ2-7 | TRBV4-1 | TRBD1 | TGCGCCAGCAGCCAACTCGAGACAGGGGGGGAGCAGTACTTC | CASSQLETGGEQYF
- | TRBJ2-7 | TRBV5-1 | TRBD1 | TGCGCCAGCAGCTTAGCCGGGACAGGGAATTACTACGAGCAGTACTTC | CASSLAGTGNYYEQYF
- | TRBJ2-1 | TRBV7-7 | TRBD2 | TGTGCCAGCAGCCCCCTGGGGAGCGGGGGGGACTCCTACAATGAGCAGTTCTTC | CASSPLGSGGDSYNEQFF
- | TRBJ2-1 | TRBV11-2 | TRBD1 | TGTGCCAGCAGCTTAGAGAGACAGGGGTCCTACAATGAGCAGTTCTTC | CASSLERQGSYNEQFF
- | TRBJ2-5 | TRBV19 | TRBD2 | TGTGCCAGTAGAGGGGTGGGACTAGCTACAGAGACCCAGTACTTC | CASRGVGLATETQYF
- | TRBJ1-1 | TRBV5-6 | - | TGTGCCAGCAGCGCGGGGAGGGTCGAAGCTTTCTTT | CASSAGRVEAFF
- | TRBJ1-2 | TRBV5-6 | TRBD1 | TGTGCCAGCAGCTTCCTCCGTTCCCCGCGACAGGGCTTCTACACCTTC | CASSFLRSPRQGFYTF
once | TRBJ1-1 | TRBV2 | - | TGTGCCATCCCAGCCAGCGTACAACGCATGAACACTGAAGCTTTCTTT | CAIPASVQRMNTEAFF
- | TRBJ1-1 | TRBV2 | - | TGTGCCACCCAGGGTGTCGGTGACACTGAAGCTTTCTTT | CATQGVGDTEAFF
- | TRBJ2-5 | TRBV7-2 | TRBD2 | TGTGCCAGCAGCTCCCGGGGTAGCGGGGGGTTCGAGACCCAGTACTTC | CASSSRGSGGFETQYF
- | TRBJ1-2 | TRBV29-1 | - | TGCAGCGTTTCTGTGGGGGGGTCAAGTTATGGCTACACCTTC | CSVSVGGSSYGYTF
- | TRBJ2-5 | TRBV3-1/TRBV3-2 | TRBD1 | TGTGCCAGCAGCCGACAGGGAGAGACCCAGTACTTC | CASSRQGETQYF
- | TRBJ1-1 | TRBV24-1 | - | TGTGCCACCAGTGATTTAAGAGGGAAAGCTTTCTTT | CATSDLRGKAFF
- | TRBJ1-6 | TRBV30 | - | TGTGCCTGGAGGCTCCGGACGGGGTATAATTCACCCCTCCACTTT | CAWRLRTGYNSPLHF
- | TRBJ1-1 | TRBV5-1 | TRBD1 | TGCGCCAGCGGGGGACAGGGCGGCACTGAAGCTTTCTTT | CASGGQGGTEAFF
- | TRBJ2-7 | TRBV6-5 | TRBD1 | TGTGCCAGCAGTTATAGGGGGCCAGGTTACGAGCAGTACTTC | CASSYRGPGYEQYF
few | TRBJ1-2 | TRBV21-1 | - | TGTGCCAGCAGCCCCCCGGACAGTATATATGGCTACACCTTC | CASSPPDSIYGYTF
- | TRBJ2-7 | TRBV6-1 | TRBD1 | TGTGCCAGCAGTGAAAACAGGGGGCCCGAGCAGTACTTC | CASSENRGPEQYF
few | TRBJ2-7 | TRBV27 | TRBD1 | TGTGCCAGCAGTTTATCGGGACAGGGTTCCTACGAGCAGTACTTC | CASSLSGQGSYEQYF
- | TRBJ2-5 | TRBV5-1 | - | TGCGCCAGCAGCTTTACTGGGCAGGTCCAAGAGACCCAGTACTTC | CASSFTGQVQETQYF
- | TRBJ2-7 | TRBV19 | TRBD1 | TGTGCCAGTAGTATTGGGGCCGGGACAGGGGACTACGAGCAGTACTTC | CASSIGAGTGDYEQYF
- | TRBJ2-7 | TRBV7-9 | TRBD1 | TGTGCCAGCAGCCCCGGGACAGGGGGCCTGACGCAGTACTTC | CASSPGTGGLTQYF
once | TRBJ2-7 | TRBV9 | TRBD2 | TGTGCCAGCAGTCTTCATCCGAGCGGGGGGAGGTACGAGCAGTACTTC | CASSLHPSGGRYEQYF
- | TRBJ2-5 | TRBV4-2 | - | TGTGCCAGCAGCCAAGATGGGGGGGCCGGAGAGACCCAGTACTTC | CASSQDGGAGETQYF
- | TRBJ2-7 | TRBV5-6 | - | TGTGCCAGCAGCCAACAGGGGCGGGAATACGAGCAGTACTTC | CASSQQGREYEQYF
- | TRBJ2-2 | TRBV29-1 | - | TGCAGCGTTAGACAGGCCGCGGACACCGGGGAGCTGTTTTTT | CSVRQAADTGELFF
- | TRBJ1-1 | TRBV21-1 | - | TGTGCCAGCAGCTCGAACGTGCGCGGGTTGAACACTGAAGCTTTCTTT | CASSSNVRGLNTEAFF
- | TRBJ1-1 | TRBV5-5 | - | TGTGCCAGCAGCTTGATAAAGCTGAACACTGAAGCTTTCTTT | CASSLIKLNTEAFF
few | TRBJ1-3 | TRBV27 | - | TGTGCCAGCAGTTTGAGCGGGAACGGCGCCATATATTTT | CASSLSGNGAIYF
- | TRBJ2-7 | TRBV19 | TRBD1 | TGTGCCAGTAGTATAAGGACAGGGCAAAGTTTCGAGCAGTACTTC | CASSIRTGQSFEQYF
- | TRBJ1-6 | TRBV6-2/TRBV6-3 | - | TGTGCCAGCAGTTCTGGAGACTATAATTCACCCCTCCACTTT | CASSSGDYNSPLHF
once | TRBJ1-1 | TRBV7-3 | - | TGTGCCAGCAGCTTGGAGGGAGACCCGAACACTGAAGCTTTCTTT | CASSLEGDPNTEAFF
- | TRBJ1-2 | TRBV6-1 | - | TGTGCCAGCAGTGAGGTAGGAGTATCTGACTATGGCTACACCTTC | CASSEVGVSDYGYTF
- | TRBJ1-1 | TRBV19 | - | TGTGCCAGTAGTATTGGTGGGGCGAACACTGAAGCTTTCTTT | CASSIGGANTEAFF
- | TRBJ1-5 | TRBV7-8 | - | TGTGCCAGCAGCTCCCAGAGCTTGGAGAATCAGCCCCAGCATTTT | CASSSQSLENQPQHF
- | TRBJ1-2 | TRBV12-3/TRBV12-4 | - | TGTGCCAGCAGTTCGGGATACAGACAGGTCGATACTTTC | CASSSGYRQVDTF
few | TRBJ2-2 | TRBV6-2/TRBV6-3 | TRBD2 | TGTGCCAGCAGTTGGGTAGCGGGGGTTACCGGGGAGCTGTTTTTT | CASSWVAGVTGELFF